This entry lists 10 T cell receptor beta chains sequenced from one sample in a study of T cell responses to AZD1222 COVID-19 vaccine. The table came from immunoSEQ multiplex PCR; TCRdb's copy has only in-frame clones and leaves some out. The table has 100,000 to 150,000 clones, roughly 85% seen once. The material was peripheral blood, obtained on day 0 of MenACWY control vaccination. Source of these receptors: an adult in good health.

This clone was seen once. The chain recombines TRBV7-9 with TRBJ2-5, with D uncertain. CDR1 is SEHNR and CDR2 is FQNEAQ in the germline V gene (reference sequence). The CDR3 is 13 residues long. V lost 6 bases and J lost 5, with 13 bases in between. The CDR3 reads CASSRTLEETQYF. CDR3 nucleotides: TGTGCCAGCAGTAGGACCCTGGAGGAGACCCAGTACTTC.

The rearrangement joins TRBV28 to TRBJ2-7; D is unclear. CDR1 and CDR2 (germline): MDHEN, SYDVKM. The CDR3 runs to 16 residues. The ends were cut back, 5 bases at V and 6 bases at J, with 23 bases in the middle. Here the CDR3 reads CASSPYLSSWGGEQYF. CDR3 DNA: TGTGCCAGCAGTCCCTACCTCTCCAGTTGGGGTGGCGAGCAGTACTTC.

V and J are TRBV19 and TRBJ2-3, with no clear D. Trimming pared 6 bases from V and 4 bases from J, leaving 14 bases between. CDR1 and CDR2 (germline): LNHDA, SQIVND (reference sequence). The CDR3 length is 14 residues. CDR3 nucleotide sequence: TGTGCCAGTAGCCGTCTCCAGAAAGCAGATACGCAGTATTTT. Translation gives CASSRLQKADTQYF.

The chain recombines TRBV5-1 with TRBJ2-7, with D maybe TRBD2 (6 bases). The V gene's germline CDR1 is SGHRS and CDR2 YFSETQ. The CDR3 covers 14 residues. V shed 4 bases and J shed 5 bases, with 16 bases lying between them. This CDR3 is CASSGGGEANEQYF. In DNA form, the CDR3 reads TGCGCCAGCAGCGGGGGAGGCGAGGCTAACGAGCAGTACTTC.

This sequence joins TRBV28 and TRBJ1-5, with D perhaps matching TRBD1 (5 bases). Germline V gives CDR1 MDHEN, CDR2 SYDVKM. The CDR3 is 15 residues long. Trimming left V 6 bases short and J 2 bases short, with 14 bases between. CDR3 sequence: CASSPTGQGNQPQHF. The DNA for the CDR3 is TGTGCCAGCAGCCCCACAGGACAAGGCAATCAGCCCCAGCATTTT.

The CDR3 region is CASSVNRGGGYTF. CDR3 nucleotide sequence: TGTGCCAGCAGCGTGAACAGGGGTGGAGGCTACACCTTC. The chain has TRBV11-2 and TRBJ1-2, with TRBD1 matching 7 bases. V dropped 5 bases and J dropped 8; count of bases not matched to a gene: 8. Germline-derived CDR1 and CDR2 are SGHAT and FQNNGV. There are 13 residues in the CDR3.

The J gene is TRBJ2-6, the V gene TRBV4-1, with TRBD2 identical over 8 bases. CDR3 length equals 19 residues. Trimming removed 11 bases from V and 2 bases from J; junction bases left unmatched: 20. Germline lookup yields CDR1 MGHRA and CDR2 YSYEKL. The CDR3 protein is CAPSHRDRGGATGANVLTF. The CDR3 DNA follows: TGCGCCCCCAGCCACCGGGACCGGGGGGGTGCTACTGGGGCCAACGTCCTGACTTTC.

Written as DNA, the CDR3 is TGTGCCAGCAGTGATTCGGCAGGGAAAATCTACGAGCAGTACTTC. Translation gives CASSDSAGKIYEQYF. The chain combines TRBV6-1 with TRBJ2-7; D might be TRBD1 (5 bases). Germline V gives CDR1 MNHNS, CDR2 SASEGT. The CDR3 runs 15 residues. With 3 bases removed from V and 3 bases from J, the gap between germline ends came to 15 bases.

The V gene is TRBV7-9, the J gene TRBJ2-5; no firm D call. The germline V and J ends were trimmed by 5 bases and 1 base, with 2 bases remaining between them. CDR1 is SEHNR, CDR2 FQNEAQ, per germline (reference sequence). The CDR3 runs to 11 residues. The CDR3 bases are TGTGCCAGCAGCCCCCAAGAGACCCAGTACTTC. Translated, it gives CASSPQETQYF.

The rearrangement links TRBV9 to TRBJ2-7; D is uncertain. Germline V gene lookup returns CDR1 SGDLS and CDR2 YYNGEE. V was cut by 4 bases and J by 1 base, with 12 bases left in between. CDR3 length equals 14 residues. CDR3: CASSLGWASYEQYF. CDR3 sequence (DNA): TGTGCCAGCAGCCTCGGGTGGGCGTCCTACGAGCAGTACTTC.